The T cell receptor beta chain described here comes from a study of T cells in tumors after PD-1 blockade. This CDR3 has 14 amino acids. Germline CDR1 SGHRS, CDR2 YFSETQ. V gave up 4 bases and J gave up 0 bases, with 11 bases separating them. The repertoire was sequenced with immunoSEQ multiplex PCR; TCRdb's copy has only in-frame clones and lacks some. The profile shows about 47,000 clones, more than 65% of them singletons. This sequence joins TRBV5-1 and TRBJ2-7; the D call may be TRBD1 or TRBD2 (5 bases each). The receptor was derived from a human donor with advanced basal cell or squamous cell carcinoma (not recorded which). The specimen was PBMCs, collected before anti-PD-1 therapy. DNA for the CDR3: TGCGCCAGCAGCCCGGGACCCTCCTCCTACGAGCAGTACTTC. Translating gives CASSPGPSSYEQYF. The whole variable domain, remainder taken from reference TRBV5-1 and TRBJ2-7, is KAGVTQTPRYLIKTRGQQVTLSCSPISGHRSVSWYQQTPGQGLQFLFEYFSETQRNKGNFPGRFSGRQFSNSRSEMNVSTLELGDSALYLCASSPGPSSYEQYFGPGTRLTVT.